The rows below give T cell receptor beta chains drawn from one sample of a study of blood T cell repertoires in COVID-19. Assay: immunoSEQ multiplex PCR; the TCRdb copy retains only in-frame clones and omits some. The sample lists fewer than 300,000 clones, around 85% occurring once. Sequencing used peripheral blood. The receptors derive from a human donor with COVID-19, enrolled during active disease. The donor label of this sample is uncertain. The CDR3 runs from the conserved cysteine through the conserved F or W. Each record gives: V gene, D gene, J gene, clone size, CDR3 protein, CDR3 DNA. D genes are given only for firm matches. Clone sizes are given selectively: once, few, many, or a class where the clone is expanded.

v_call: TRBV7-7
d_call: .
j_call: TRBJ2-5
clone_size: .
cdr3_aa: CASSPRSSGETQYF
cdr3_nt: TGTGCTAGCAGCCCGAGGTCAAGTGGCGAGACCCAGTACTTC

v_call: TRBV6-5
d_call: .
j_call: TRBJ1-3
clone_size: .
cdr3_aa: CASNTDHQGNTIYF
cdr3_nt: TGTGCCAGCAACACCGATCACCAGGGAAACACCATATATTTT

v_call: TRBV9
d_call: TRBD2
j_call: TRBJ2-3
clone_size: .
cdr3_aa: CASSVGGGSRGTDTQYF
cdr3_nt: TGTGCCAGCAGCGTAGGGGGCGGGAGTCGTGGGACAGATACGCAGTATTTT

v_call: TRBV27
d_call: TRBD2
j_call: TRBJ2-1
clone_size: .
cdr3_aa: CASSSGTSGVGEQFF
cdr3_nt: TGTGCCAGCAGTTCCGGGACTAGCGGGGTTGGTGAGCAGTTCTTC

v_call: TRBV6-6
d_call: TRBD2
j_call: TRBJ2-7
clone_size: .
cdr3_aa: CASSPRRASGTSSYEQYF
cdr3_nt: TGTGCCAGCAGTCCTAGGAGGGCTAGCGGGACGAGCTCCTACGAGCAGTACTTC

v_call: TRBV7-8
d_call: TRBD2
j_call: TRBJ2-5
clone_size: .
cdr3_aa: CASSPTSVLLETQYF
cdr3_nt: TGTGCCAGCAGCCCCACTAGCGTCCTCTTGGAGACCCAGTACTTC

v_call: TRBV27
d_call: .
j_call: TRBJ2-1
clone_size: .
cdr3_aa: CASSFLTSSYNEQFF
cdr3_nt: TGTGCCAGCAGTTTCTTAACTAGCTCCTACAATGAGCAGTTCTTC

v_call: TRBV11-2
d_call: TRBD2
j_call: TRBJ2-3
clone_size: .
cdr3_aa: CASTSSGESTDTQYF
cdr3_nt: TGTGCCAGCACCTCTAGCGGGGAGAGCACAGATACGCAGTATTTT

v_call: TRBV30
d_call: TRBD2
j_call: TRBJ2-7
clone_size: once
cdr3_aa: CAWSPRGGYPPYEQYF
cdr3_nt: TGTGCCTGGAGCCCCCGGGGAGGGTACCCCCCCTACGAGCAGTACTTC

v_call: TRBV3-1/TRBV3-2
d_call: .
j_call: TRBJ1-1
clone_size: .
cdr3_aa: CASSSTGNTEAFF
cdr3_nt: TGTGCCAGCAGTTCGACAGGGAACACTGAAGCTTTCTTT

v_call: TRBV24-1
d_call: TRBD1
j_call: TRBJ2-2
clone_size: .
cdr3_aa: CVAQGADTGELFF
cdr3_nt: TGTGTTGCCCAGGGGGCTGACACCGGGGAGCTGTTTTTT

v_call: TRBV7-9
d_call: TRBD1
j_call: TRBJ2-3
clone_size: few
cdr3_aa: CASSWTGKGDTQYF
cdr3_nt: TGTGCCAGCAGCTGGACAGGGAAGGGCGATACGCAGTATTTT

v_call: TRBV15
d_call: TRBD1
j_call: TRBJ2-7
clone_size: .
cdr3_aa: CATSRDRGVDEQYF
cdr3_nt: TGTGCCACCAGCAGGGACAGGGGCGTTGACGAGCAGTACTTC

v_call: TRBV5-6
d_call: .
j_call: TRBJ2-7
clone_size: .
cdr3_aa: CASSPAQFYEQYF
cdr3_nt: TGTGCCAGCAGCCCAGCGCAGTTCTACGAGCAGTACTTC

v_call: TRBV15
d_call: .
j_call: TRBJ1-2
clone_size: .
cdr3_aa: CATSRDLQSSENYGYTF
cdr3_nt: TGTGCCACCAGCAGAGACCTCCAGTCCAGCGAAAACTATGGCTACACCTTC

v_call: TRBV27
d_call: .
j_call: TRBJ1-6
clone_size: .
cdr3_aa: CASSLRQGPSSYNSPLHF
cdr3_nt: TGTGCCAGCAGTTTAAGGCAGGGCCCGAGCTCCTATAATTCACCCCTCCACTTT

v_call: TRBV30
d_call: .
j_call: TRBJ2-3
clone_size: once
cdr3_aa: CAWSVVGDTQYF
cdr3_nt: TGTGCCTGGAGTGTAGTCGGGGATACGCAGTATTTT

v_call: TRBV3-1/TRBV3-2
d_call: TRBD1
j_call: TRBJ2-7
clone_size: .
cdr3_aa: CASSQDLTGGKQYF
cdr3_nt: TGTGCCAGCAGCCAAGATTTAACAGGGGGCAAGCAGTACTTC

v_call: TRBV5-5
d_call: .
j_call: TRBJ2-3
clone_size: .
cdr3_aa: CASSPFQGGGDTQYF
cdr3_nt: TGTGCCAGCAGCCCATTTCAGGGGGGCGGGGATACGCAGTATTTT

v_call: TRBV20-1
d_call: TRBD2
j_call: TRBJ2-5
clone_size: once
cdr3_aa: CSASTSGPVETQYF
cdr3_nt: TGCAGTGCTAGTACTAGCGGACCGGTTGAGACCCAGTACTTC

v_call: TRBV30
d_call: .
j_call: TRBJ2-7
clone_size: .
cdr3_aa: CAWSRQGPSYEQYF
cdr3_nt: TGTGCCTGGAGTAGGCAGGGGCCATCCTACGAGCAGTACTTC

v_call: TRBV3-1/TRBV3-2
d_call: .
j_call: TRBJ2-1
clone_size: few
cdr3_aa: CASSSRDTLRNEQFF
cdr3_nt: TGTGCCAGCAGCTCCCGGGACACCCTGAGGAATGAGCAGTTCTTC

v_call: TRBV6-1
d_call: .
j_call: TRBJ2-7
clone_size: .
cdr3_aa: CASSEYIGGSYEQYF
cdr3_nt: TGTGCCAGCAGTGAATATATAGGAGGGTCCTACGAGCAGTACTTC

v_call: TRBV24-1
d_call: TRBD2
j_call: TRBJ2-3
clone_size: once
cdr3_aa: CATSDSRASGRARDTQYF
cdr3_nt: TGTGCCACCAGTGATTCGCGGGCTAGCGGGAGGGCCCGGGATACGCAGTATTTT